This section outlines one T cell receptor beta chain sequence together with its context. TCRdb analysed the 5' RACE reads with MiXCR anew, one entry per CDR3 protein. Counted here are hundreds of thousands of distinct CDR3 sequences, approximately 20% occurring once; the ten biggest clones make up roughly an eighth. These data are taken from a study of T-cell memory formation after mild COVID-19. CDR1 and CDR2 from the germline V gene are DFQATT and SNEGSKA (reference sequence). The CDR3 length is 11 residues. The sequence came from an adult woman who had mild COVID-19 (a few samples of this study predate the infection). Cell type and time point are not known. Sequenced input: PBMCs or a T cell subset sorted from them (not recorded which). The V gene is TRBV20-1, the J gene TRBJ2-1; possibly TRBD2 for D (6 bases). The CDR3 sequence is CRGGGPNEQFF. In nucleotides, the CDR3 is TGCAGGGGGGGTGGCCCAAATGAGCAGTTCTTC.